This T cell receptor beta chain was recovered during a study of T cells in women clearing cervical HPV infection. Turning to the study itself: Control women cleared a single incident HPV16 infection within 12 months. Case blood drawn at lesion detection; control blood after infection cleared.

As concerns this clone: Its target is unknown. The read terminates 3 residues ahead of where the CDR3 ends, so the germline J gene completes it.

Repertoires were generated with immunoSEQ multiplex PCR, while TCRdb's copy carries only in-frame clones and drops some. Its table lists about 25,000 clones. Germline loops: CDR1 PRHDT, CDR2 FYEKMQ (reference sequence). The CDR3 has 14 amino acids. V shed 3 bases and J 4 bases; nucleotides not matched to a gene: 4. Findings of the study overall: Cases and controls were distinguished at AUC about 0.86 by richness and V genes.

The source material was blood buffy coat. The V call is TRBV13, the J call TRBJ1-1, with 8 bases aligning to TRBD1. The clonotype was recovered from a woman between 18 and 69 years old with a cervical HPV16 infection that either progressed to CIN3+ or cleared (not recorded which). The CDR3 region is CASSFRGRVTEAFF. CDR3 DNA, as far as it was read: TGTGCCAGCAGCTTCAGGGGGCGGGTCACTGAA.